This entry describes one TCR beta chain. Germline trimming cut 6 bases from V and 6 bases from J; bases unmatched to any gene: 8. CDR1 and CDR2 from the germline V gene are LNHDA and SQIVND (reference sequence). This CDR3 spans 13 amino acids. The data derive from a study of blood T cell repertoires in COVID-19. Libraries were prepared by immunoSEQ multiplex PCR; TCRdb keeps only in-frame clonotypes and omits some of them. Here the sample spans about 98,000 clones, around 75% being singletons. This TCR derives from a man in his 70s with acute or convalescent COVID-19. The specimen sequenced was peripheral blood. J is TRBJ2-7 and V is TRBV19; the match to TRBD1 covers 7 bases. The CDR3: CASSASRQGEQYF. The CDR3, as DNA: TGTGCCAGTAGCGCTTCTAGACAGGGCGAGCAGTACTTC.